The clone carrying this TCR beta chain was detected only a few times. This sample was taken from a study of regulatory T cells in long-lasting Graves disease. Time point of the sample: newly diagnosed GD, antithyroid drugs for less than 3 months. RNA from PBMCs was the source of the TCR library. Arm-PCR of CDR3 regions and iRepertoire HTBI primers were used to build TCR beta libraries. From the multiplex PCR reads, TCRdb called clonotypes with MiXCR, one entry per CDR3 protein. The sample has 420,000 or so distinct CDR3 sequences, over 15% seen once. This same sample was also taken into another study, of T cells in Graves' hyperthyroidism and ophthalmopathy.

The receptor comes from a woman aged 18 to 35 with Graves disease. Sample: peripheral blood mononuclear cells (PBMCs), taken at new diagnosis, from a patient treated with antithyroid drugs.

CDR3: CASSGVATYEQYF. The CDR3 nucleotides are TGCGCCAGCAGTGGGGTAGCTACCTACGAGCAGTACTTC. The chain employs TRBV10-2 and TRBJ2-7, with D uncertain. Trimming stripped 4 bases from V and 2 bases from J, with 9 bases between. CDR3 size: 13 residues. The germline CDR1 and CDR2 sequences are WSHSY and SAAADI.